The TCR beta chain under discussion was sequenced for a study of response to subunit inactivated influenza vaccine. TCRdb recomputed calls from the RT-PCR reads with MiXCR, one row per CDR3 protein. The profile covers about 570,000 distinct CDR3 sequences, with 11% appearing a single time and roughly 9.6% taken by the ten largest. This clonotype turned up a few times. The sample was also reused in another study, on T cells expressing NK-cell markers. Turning to that study: TCR beta cDNA was made by 5'RACE template switching with UMIs. Seven sequenced donors out of eight were HCMV-seropositive, one seronegative. Several experiments added an anti-gamma-delta TCR antibody to sort only alpha-beta TCR T cells. Of the CD8+ T cells in 5 to 7 donors, roughly 1.0-7.5% belonged to dominant NKG2C+ clonotypes.

This clonotype was sampled from a man between 45 and 60 years old who received an inactivated influenza vaccine. The material sequenced was PBMCs from blood, taken on the day of vaccination.

CDR3 protein: CAISESSQNNSPLHF. CDR3 nucleotide sequence: TGTGCCATCAGTGAGTCTAGTCAGAATAATTCACCCCTCCACTTT. The chain has TRBV10-3 and TRBJ1-6; D is unresolved. Germline lookup yields CDR1 ENHRY and CDR2 SYGVKD. The germline V and J ends were trimmed by 0 bases and 5 bases, with 8 bases remaining between them. The length of the CDR3 is 15 residues.